This T cell receptor beta chain comes out of a study of T cell changes during pregnancy in multiple sclerosis. Germline V gives CDR1 SGDLS, CDR2 YYNGEE. The CDR3 extends over 16 amino acids. Losses at the gene ends were 2 bases for V and 4 bases for J; bases not matched to a gene: 8. Assay used: immunoSEQ multiplex PCR; TCRdb lists only in-frame clones, some missing. The repertoire consists of tens of thousands of clones, with approximately 90% occurring once and the leading ten covering around 1.8%. The source is a female donor in good health, enrolled as a control in a pregnancy study. Sequenced material: peripheral blood, taken in the first trimester of pregnancy. The chain carries TRBV9 and TRBJ2-3; 9 bases agree with TRBD1. The CDR3 nucleotides are TGTGCCAGCAGCGTTACTCCGGGACAGGGCGCAGATACGCAGTATTTT. Its translation: CASSVTPGQGADTQYF.